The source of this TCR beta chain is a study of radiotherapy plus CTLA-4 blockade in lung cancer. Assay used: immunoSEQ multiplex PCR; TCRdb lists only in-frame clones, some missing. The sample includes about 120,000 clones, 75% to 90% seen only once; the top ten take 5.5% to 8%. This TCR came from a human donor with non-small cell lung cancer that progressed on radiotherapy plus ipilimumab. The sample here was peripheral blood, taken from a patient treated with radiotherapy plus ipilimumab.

CDR3 DNA sequence: TGTGCCAGCAGTACCCGGCAGGGTAACCCCTACGAGCAGTACTTC. This translates into CASSTRQGNPYEQYF. The chain links TRBV6-6 to TRBJ2-7, with D possibly matching TRBD1 (5 bases). V was cut by 5 bases and J by 2 bases, with 16 bases left in between. This CDR3 has 15 residues. Germline CDR1 reads MNHNY; CDR2 reads SVGAGI (reference sequence).